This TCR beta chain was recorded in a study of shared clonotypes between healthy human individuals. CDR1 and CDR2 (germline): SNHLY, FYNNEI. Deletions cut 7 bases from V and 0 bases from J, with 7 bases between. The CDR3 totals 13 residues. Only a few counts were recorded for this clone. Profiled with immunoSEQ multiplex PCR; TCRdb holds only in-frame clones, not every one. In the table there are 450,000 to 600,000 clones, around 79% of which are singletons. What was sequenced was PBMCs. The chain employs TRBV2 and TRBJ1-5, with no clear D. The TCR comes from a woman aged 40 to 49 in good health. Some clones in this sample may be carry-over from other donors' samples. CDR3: CASTEVSNQPQHF. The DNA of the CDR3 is TGTGCCAGCACGGAGGTTAGCAATCAGCCCCAGCATTTT.